The following is a TCR beta chain sequence with its context. The antigen this receptor binds is unknown. No per-base quality is available; no much larger clone lies one base away. Participants in the prospective study were enrolled through a virtual design, were aged roughly 18 to 95 years, and lived in under 25 United States geographic areas. In the prospective study, participants were assigned to cohorts based on the clinical history participants reported in a screening survey and a study questionnaire. In the prospective study, mobile phlebotomists collected whole blood, serum and a nasopharyngeal or oropharyngeal swab from each participant. Prospective study participants could optionally give additional blood draws and questionnaires over a 2-month period. Before DNA extraction, blood samples from the prospective study were shipped at room temperature or frozen. The germline V end is reduced by 3 bases and the J end by 5 bases; junction bases left unmatched: 7. In the germline V gene (reference sequence), CDR1 corresponds to LGHDT and CDR2 to YNNKEL. Including the terminal cysteine and phenylalanine, the CDR3 comprises 17 residues. Just the 51-base CDR3 DNA is kept, in frame starting at base 1.

The sample belongs to a study of blood T cell repertoires in COVID-19 (dated by TCRdb to the early 2020s). Context from the whole study: Samples covering the acute and convalescent phases of COVID-19 were provided by collaborators in the United States, Italy and Spain. The prospective study material was composed of cDNA or gDNA derived from T cells, B-cell-depleted T cells, or PBMCs. Where available, HLA class I and class II types were obtained from metadata supplied by the sample provider rather than from assay-based typing. The dataset comprised deeply sampled blood TCRbeta repertoires from subjects exposed to, actively infected with, or recovered from COVID-19. A freely available public database, intended as a resource for researchers studying the immune response to SARS-CoV-2, is where the repertoires were released. The samples were drawn from the first 160 participants of the ongoing ImmuneRACE study and from about 1,200 subjects provided by 6 global collaborators. Nearly every sample came with metadata listing a de-identified subject ID, COVID-19 status, age in years and sex. What the work shows at the level of the full study, not this receptor alone: The amount of clinical and demographic metadata varied by source and participant and was provided uncurated.

The immunoSEQ Assay, a bias-controlled multiplex PCR, was used to amplify TCRbeta CDR3 regions from genomic DNA. On the authors' methods: The number of nucleated cells in each sample was estimated by amplification of reference gene primers within the assay. To quantify the absolute abundance of each unique TCRbeta CDR3 rearrangement, sequence reads were collapsed and filtered. Productive Simpson clonality was computed per sample as the square root of Simpson's diversity index over productive rearrangements. Imported from immuneACCESS, the table was reduced by TCRdb to in-frame sequences with V and J called. These copies leave out some clones; in studies compared against another copy, an unresolved V gene accounts for under half, and the cause of the remainder is not known. Clone size and V and J calls were adopted from that table, with D and trimming inferred from the DNA. This sample lists roughly 200,000 clones; approximately 86% were detected once. About 4.1% of the sample comes from the top ten.

The specimen sequenced was PBMCs or T cells enriched from blood (not recorded which). The chain is assembled from TRBV3-1 (or the pseudogene TRBV3-2) and TRBJ2-5; TRBD2 matches 15 bases in the middle. This clonotype was obtained from a woman between 35 and 50 years old with acute COVID-19. The CDR3 in this case is CASSQRTSGRAEETQYF. The bases read TGTGCCAGCAGCCAGAGGACTAGCGGGAGGGCCGAGGAGACCCAGTACTTC.